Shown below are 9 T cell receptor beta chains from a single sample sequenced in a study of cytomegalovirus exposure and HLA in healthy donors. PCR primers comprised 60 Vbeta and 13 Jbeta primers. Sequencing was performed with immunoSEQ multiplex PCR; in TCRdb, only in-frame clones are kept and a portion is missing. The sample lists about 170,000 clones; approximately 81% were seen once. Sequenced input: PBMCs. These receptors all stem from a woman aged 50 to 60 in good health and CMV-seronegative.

The CDR3 sequence is CASSLFWTSGRRFGELFF. Written as DNA, the CDR3 is TGTGCCAGCAGCTTATTTTGGACTAGCGGGAGGAGATTCGGGGAGCTGTTTTTT. V is TRBV7-2 and J is TRBJ2-2; 14 bases align to TRBD2. J lost 7 bases, V lost 2 bases, and 9 bases had no gene match. The CDR3 is 18 residues long. Germline loops: CDR1 SGHTA, CDR2 FQGNSA.

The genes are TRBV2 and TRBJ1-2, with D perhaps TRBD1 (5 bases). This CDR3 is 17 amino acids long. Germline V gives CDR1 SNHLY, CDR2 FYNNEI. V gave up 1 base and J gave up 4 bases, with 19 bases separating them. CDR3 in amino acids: CASSEGPGSGRGYGYTF. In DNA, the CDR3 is TGTGCCAGCAGTGAAGGTCCCGGCTCCGGGAGGGGCTATGGCTACACCTTC. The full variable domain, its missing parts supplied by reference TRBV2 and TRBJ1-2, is EPEVTQTPSHQVTQMGQEVILRCVPISNHLYFYWYRQILGQKVEFLVSFYNNEISEKSEIFDDQFSVERPDGSNFTLKIRSTKLEDSAMYFCASSEGPGSGRGYGYTFGSGTRLTVV.

The CDR3 loop reads CASTPPGDHNSPLHF. The CDR3 DNA reads as TGTGCCAGCACCCCCCCGGGAGACCATAATTCACCCCTCCACTTT. The V and J genes are TRBV6-6 and TRBJ1-6; the D is unclear. The V and J ends lost 7 bases and 5 bases respectively, with 15 bases between them. Germline-derived CDR1 and CDR2 are MNHNY and SVGAGI (reference sequence). The CDR3 has 15 residues.

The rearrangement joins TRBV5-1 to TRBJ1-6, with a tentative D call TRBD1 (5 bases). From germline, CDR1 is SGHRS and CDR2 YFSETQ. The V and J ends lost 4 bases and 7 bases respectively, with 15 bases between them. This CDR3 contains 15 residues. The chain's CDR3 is CASSPEGRTNSPLHF. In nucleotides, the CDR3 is TGCGCCAGCAGCCCGGAGGGGAGGACAAATTCACCCCTCCACTTT.

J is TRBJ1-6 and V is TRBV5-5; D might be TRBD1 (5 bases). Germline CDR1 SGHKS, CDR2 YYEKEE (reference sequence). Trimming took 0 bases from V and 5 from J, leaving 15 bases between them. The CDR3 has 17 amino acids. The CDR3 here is CASSLGSRDLNNSPLHF. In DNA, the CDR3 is TGTGCCAGCAGCTTGGGATCGCGGGACCTAAATAATTCACCCCTCCACTTT.

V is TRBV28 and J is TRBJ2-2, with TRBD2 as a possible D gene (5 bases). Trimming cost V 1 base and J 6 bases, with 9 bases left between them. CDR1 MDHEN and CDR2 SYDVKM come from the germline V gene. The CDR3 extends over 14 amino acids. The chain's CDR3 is CASSLLAGAGELFF. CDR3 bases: TGTGCCAGCAGTTTATTGGCCGGGGCCGGGGAGCTGTTTTTT.

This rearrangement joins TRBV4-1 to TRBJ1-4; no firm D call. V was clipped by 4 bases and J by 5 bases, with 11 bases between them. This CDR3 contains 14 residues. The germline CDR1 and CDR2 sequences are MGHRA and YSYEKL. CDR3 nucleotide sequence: TGCGCCAGCAGCCTAGGACTGGCAAATGAAAAACTGTTTTTT. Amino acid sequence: CASSLGLANEKLFF.

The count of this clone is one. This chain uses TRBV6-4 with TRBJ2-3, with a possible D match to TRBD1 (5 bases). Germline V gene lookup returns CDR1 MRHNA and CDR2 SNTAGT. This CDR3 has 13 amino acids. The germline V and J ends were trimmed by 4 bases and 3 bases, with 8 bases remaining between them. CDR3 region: CASSVHRTDTQYF. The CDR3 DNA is TGTGCCAGCAGTGTACACAGGACAGATACGCAGTATTTT.

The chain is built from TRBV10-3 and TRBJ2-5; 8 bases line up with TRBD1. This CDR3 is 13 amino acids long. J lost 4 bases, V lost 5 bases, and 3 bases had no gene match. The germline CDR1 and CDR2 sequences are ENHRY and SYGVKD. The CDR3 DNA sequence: TGTGCCATCAGTTCAGGGACAGGAGAGACCCAGTACTTC. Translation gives CAISSGTGETQYF.